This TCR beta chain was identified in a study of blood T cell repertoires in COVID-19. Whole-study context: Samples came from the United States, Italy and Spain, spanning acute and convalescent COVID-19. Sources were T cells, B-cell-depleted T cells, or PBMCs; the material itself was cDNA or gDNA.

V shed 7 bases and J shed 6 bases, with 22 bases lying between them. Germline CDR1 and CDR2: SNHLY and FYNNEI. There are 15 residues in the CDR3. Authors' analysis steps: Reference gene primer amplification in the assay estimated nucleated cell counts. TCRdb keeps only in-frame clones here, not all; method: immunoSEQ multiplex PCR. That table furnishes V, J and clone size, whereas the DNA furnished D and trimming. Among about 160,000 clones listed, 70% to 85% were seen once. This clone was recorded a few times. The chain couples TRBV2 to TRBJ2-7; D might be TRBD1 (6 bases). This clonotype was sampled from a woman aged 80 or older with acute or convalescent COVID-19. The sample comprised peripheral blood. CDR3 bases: TGTGCCAGCAATCCCGAACAGGGCTCCCGGGCCGAGCAGTACTTC. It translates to CASNPEQGSRAEQYF.